This T cell receptor beta chain is from a study of lymphopenia after photon versus proton radiotherapy. The study, taken as a whole, reports: Survival link was tested only in deceased patients; proton benefit remains a possibility. Larger post-nadir TCR diversity loss correlated inversely with survival in deceased patients. Oligoclonal CD8+ Temra expansion after nadir drove photon patients' diversity drop. Proton therapy kept repertoires fairly stable, unlike photons, which gained effector/memory cells.

Profiled with immunoSEQ multiplex PCR; TCRdb holds only in-frame clones, not every one. Of 35,000 to 50,000 clones listed, about 94% are singletons. This clone was seen just once. What it binds is not known. Germline loops: CDR1 MNHEY, CDR2 SVGAGI. There are 15 residues in the CDR3. The J segment lost 8 bases and the V segment lost 0 bases, leaving 6 bases of the junction unmatched. The J gene is TRBJ2-1, the V gene TRBV6-5; 8 nucleotides match TRBD2. The specimen was peripheral blood, collected from a patient treated with photon-based radiotherapy. This receptor was obtained from a man aged 55 to 69 with cholangiocarcinoma. The CDR3 bases are TGTGCCAGCAGTTACTCGGGACTAGTTTTCGATGAGCAGTTCTTC. As protein: CASSYSGLVFDEQFF.